This T cell receptor beta chain was retrieved from a study of cytomegalovirus exposure and HLA in healthy donors (dated by TCRdb to the late 2010s). Concerning the study at large: An earlier analysis of 587 of the donors reported about 250 Gb of sequence data and 120 million or so unique TCR beta sequences from roughly 180 million T cells. An early release covering roughly 600 HLA-typed donors comprised about 320 gigabases of sequencing data and around 80 million unique TCR sequences. The genetic ancestry cluster associated with self-reported Caucasian donors included 81% of the 300 to 450 genotyped donors. The study was designed to test whether signatures of past pathogen exposure could be identified by cataloging public T cell receptors. The study profiled the T cell repertoires of under 850 subjects by immunosequencing and related them to cytomegalovirus serostatus. Besides the first cohort of roughly 700 subjects, a separate validation cohort made up of 120 different subjects was used. High-throughput TCR immunosequencing, statistical association of individual TCRs with disease status, and machine learning were combined to predict cytomegalovirus infection status. In a later analysis, previously published TCR beta repertoires from hundreds of donors were re-analyzed and high-resolution HLA genotyping was added so that TCR occurrence patterns could be studied. Rather than using new phenotypic data, the later analysis identified candidate immune exposures from TCR beta sequences and from how often those sequences occurred across donors. An earlier analysis of around 540 of the donors applied high-throughput TCR beta sequencing to assess whether each TCR beta V gene segment acted as functional or pseudogenic. Alongside the repertoire data, information on donor age, sex, ethnicity and CMV serostatus was compiled. In a later genetic analysis, genome-wide SNP genotypes for 398 of the 666 donors were used, and that subset was treated as a discovery cohort. All discovery cohort repertoires had been generated using a single sequencing platform. Class I and class II HLA loci were covered by the typing at four-digit resolution. The number of donors typed differed by locus, with about 629-630 for A, B, C, DRB1 and DQB1, around 500 for DQA1, approximately 580 for DPA1, and about 450 for DPB1. About 5 DR-DQ haplotypes were handled as single units for association and clustering, since linkage in the cohort was strong. On average, about 240,000 unique TCR beta nucleotide sequences were sequenced per donor among 398 genotyped donors of the cohort, with 15% to 20% of those sequences being non-productive. Study-level results and caveats: Roughly uniform sequencing depth across donors was assumed in presence/absence analyses, although this assumption may not hold. Compared with the 666-donor mean, donors in an Asian-associated ancestry cluster had fewer N-insertions in productive TCRs, according to a later genetic analysis. A group of highly shared sequence variants was considered likely to be a technical artifact of the sequencing pipeline. Broadly in line with IMGT annotations, most TCR beta V segments showed up in productive rearrangements about 90% or about 30% of the time in an earlier analysis of under 700 of the donors. Because the 87-base-pair reads could not distinguish some IMGT-functional V segments, including TRBV6-2 and TRBV6-3, those segments were excluded. Most CMV-associated TCR beta chains appeared to be HLA-restricted in a later analysis, and the HLA associations seemed to be driven largely by CMV exposure. Because counts were too low, some 17 rarely observed V segments, including chromosome 9 orphons, were excluded from the earlier analysis of 500 to 700 of the donors. In the study, 150 to 200 TCR beta chains were listed as associated with cytomegalovirus. At a false discovery rate of 0.05, a later analysis linked around 15,000 TCR beta sequences to specific HLA alleles. HLA typing was unavailable for some donors at each locus, so association tests used only the typed subset. While some public TCRs were present in many individuals, most TCR sequences turned up only very rarely across donors. Linkage disequilibrium might explain the correlated functional status among segregating V segments, but an unknown experimental factor could not be ruled out. A few of the identified cytomegalovirus-associated TCR beta chains were confirmed in vitro to be specific for cytomegalovirus antigens. A later analysis found that HLA-associated TCR beta chains were more clonally expanded and had lower generation probabilities than equally common non-associated chains. The cohort was sequenced for TCR beta chains only, and without alpha or paired-chain data the features that could be detected were limited. It was suggested by the authors that the approach could potentially be generalized to other disease states and immunological phenotypes. The classifier was reported to diagnose cytomegalovirus status with high specificity and sensitivity in both the original cohort and the validation cohort. In a later analysis, TCR association rates were found to vary across HLA loci, with the most associated TCRs seen for DRB1 alleles and the fewest for HLA-C alleles. A further reported finding was that TCR beta sequences accurately predicted the HLA-A and HLA-B alleles for most subjects in the first cohort. For the cohort, immune exposure information was limited to CMV serostatus. A later analysis reported that several top co-occurrence clusters appeared linked to parvovirus B19, influenza, CMV and Epstein-Barr virus. Strong co-occurrence of HLA alleles, especially DR and DQ, made assigning TCR associations to individual alleles difficult. V-gene and J-gene trimming of TCR beta chains was associated with a missense DCLRE1C variant in a later genetic analysis, and the association was replicated in an independent cohort.

Libraries were prepared through the immunoSEQ multiplex PCR assay. The multiplex PCR relied on a mix of 60 forward primers for TCR Vbeta segments and 13 reverse primers for TCR Jbeta segments. The CDR3 region of rearranged TCR beta genes was amplified from genomic DNA by a multiplex PCR assay. The amplified TCR beta libraries were sequenced on the Illumina HiSeq System as 87-base-pair reads. Turning to the authors' computational methods: In a later analysis, tens of millions of unique TCR beta chains were counted across the approximately 620 repertoires, and around 10 million of these chains were shared by at least two donors. A nearest-neighbor algorithm error-corrected the raw reads and collapsed the reads into unique sequences, merging closely related sequences to remove PCR and sequencing errors. CDR3 sequences were aligned to IMGT reference sequences to assign V, D and J gene segments. For a sequence to be retained, a match of at least six nucleotides to both a V gene segment and a J gene segment was required. Rearrangements were classified as productive when the CDR3 lacked stop codons and remained in frame with V and J, and all other rearrangements were classified as non-productive. Following IMGT convention, CDR3 was defined as the stretch from the second conserved V-encoded cysteine to the conserved J-encoded phenylalanine. Sequences without an unambiguous match to a single V gene segment were excluded from the earlier analysis of 500 to 700 of the donors. In an earlier analysis of roughly 600 of the donors, a V segment was called functional when productive rearrangements were above 56.7%, and segregating when the standard deviation between donors exceeded 5%. A statistical classification framework was developed to diagnose cytomegalovirus status using the catalog of TCR beta chain sequences. In a later analysis, TCR nucleotide sequences were compared against IMGT/GENE-DB human TR gene sequences so that V and J genes could be assigned. A later analysis assigned CDR3 sequences and most-parsimonious VDJ recombination scenarios with the TCRdist pipeline. In a later analysis, each TCR beta chain was defined by its CDR3 amino acid sequence together with its V-gene family, and reads lacking a unique V-gene family were excluded. To address suspected cross-contamination and a sequencing artifact, a later analysis removed 592 highly shared, low-generation-probability nucleotide sequences. For each public chain, a later analysis derived a clonal expansion index from normalized ranks of inferred template counts within each repertoire. In a later analysis, generation probabilities were computed with a VDJ recombination model fitted to out-of-frame rearrangements, and the resulting probabilities were checked against IGoR. Hypergeometric tests were used in a later analysis to score TCR-TCR, TCR-HLA and TCR-CMV co-occurrence, with a repertoire-size bias correction applied to the TCR pairs. A later analysis estimated false discovery rates by permuting HLA or CMV assignments 20 times. In a later analysis, co-occurring TCRs were grouped with DBSCAN, and TCRdist sequence similarity was added when clustering was performed within HLA-allele-positive subsets. Co-occurrence clustering excluded repertoires with fewer than 30,000 or more than 120,000 public chains, plus five with anomalous nucleotide sharing. The table comes from immuneACCESS by way of TCRdb, which keeps in-frame sequences with V and J called. Part of the clones is missing from these tables; in studies checked, under half for an unresolved V gene and the rest for unknown reasons. The V and J calls and clone size come from that table; D and trimming were worked out from the DNA. The sample table contains more than 110,000 clones; only one count was recorded for roughly three quarters of them. Of the sample, under 2% falls within the top ten clones.

Taken from the germline V gene, the CDR1 and CDR2 loops are MGHRA and YSYEKL. The junction shows trimming of 2 bases on V and 8 bases on J, and the gene matches do not reach 6 bases of it. The CDR3 goes from the cysteine to the phenylalanine over 15 residues. Solely the CDR3 DNA is kept, with 45 bases framed from the first base. The cohort was made up of approximately 700 healthy bone marrow donors. At the time of sampling, every cohort member was nominally healthy, though immune exposures that went unrecorded were likely present. The donor tested CMV seronegative and was one of the 352 seronegative cohort members. A peripheral blood sample was provided by each donor, and peripheral blood mononuclear cells were used for TCR beta sequencing. Genomic DNA extraction from the blood cell samples was performed with the Qiagen DNeasy Blood Extraction Kit. Remarks on this clone: No antigen is known for it. No much larger clone is present one base from it, and per-base qualities are unavailable.

The V and J genes are TRBV4-1 and TRBJ1-2, with 12 junctional bases fitting TRBD1. This receptor was taken from a woman aged 25 to 45 in good health and CMV-seronegative. Sequences were obtained from PBMCs. The DNA is TGCGCCAGCAGCCAACCGGGACAGGGGGCGGAGGGCTACACCTTC. This codes for CASSQPGQGAEGYTF.